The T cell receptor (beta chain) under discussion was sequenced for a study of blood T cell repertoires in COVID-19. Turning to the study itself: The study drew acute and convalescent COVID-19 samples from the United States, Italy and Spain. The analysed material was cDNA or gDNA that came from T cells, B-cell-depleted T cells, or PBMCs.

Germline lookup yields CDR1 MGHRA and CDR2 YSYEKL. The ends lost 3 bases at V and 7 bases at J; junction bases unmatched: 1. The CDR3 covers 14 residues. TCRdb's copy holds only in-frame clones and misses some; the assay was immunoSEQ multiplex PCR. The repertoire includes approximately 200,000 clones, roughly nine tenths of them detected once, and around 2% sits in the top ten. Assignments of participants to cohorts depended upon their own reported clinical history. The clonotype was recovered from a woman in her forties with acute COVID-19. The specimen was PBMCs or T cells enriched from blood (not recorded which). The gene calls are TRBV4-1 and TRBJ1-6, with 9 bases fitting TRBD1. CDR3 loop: CASSQGQGNSPLHF. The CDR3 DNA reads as TGCGCCAGCAGCCAGGGACAGGGAAATTCACCCCTCCACTTT.